This T cell receptor (beta chain) came from a study of blood T cell repertoires in COVID-19. Using immunoSEQ multiplex PCR, the repertoire was profiled, and TCRdb retains in-frame clones only, with some absent. The sample comprises approximately 300,000 clones, under 90% of which are singletons, and 4.5% to 6.5% rests with the top ten. This sequence originates from a man in his sixties who had recovered from COVID-19. Sequencing was performed on PBMCs or T cells enriched from blood (not recorded which).

The CDR3 region has the DNA TGCGCCAGCAGCCAAGCGGCTAGCGGGAGGGCAGGGGAGACCCAGTACTTC. Encoded protein: CASSQAASGRAGETQYF. J is TRBJ2-5 and V is TRBV4-3; 12 bases fit TRBD2. The CDR3 sequence is 17 residues long. V trimming: 1 base; J trimming: 5 bases; junction bases outside the gene matches: 8. CDR1 is LGHNA, CDR2 YSLEER, per germline.